What follows describes a single T cell receptor (beta chain). Its matching antigen is unknown. Per germline, CDR1 MNHEY and CDR2 SVGEGT. This CDR3 comprises 14 residues. V lost 10 bases and J lost 7, with 23 bases in between. This specimen belongs to a study of T-cell memory formation after mild COVID-19. Study in general: Clusters of TCRs were largely donor specific. General study findings and limits: Day 15 to 85 contracting clones showed balanced CD4/CD8; later expanders leaned CD4+.

Each CDR3 protein is one row after TCRdb ran MiXCR on the 5' RACE reads. Of some 100,000 distinct CDR3 sequences listed, roughly 10% are singletons. The sequenced sample consisted of PBMCs or a T cell subset sorted from them (not recorded which). The clonotype comes from a man aged 18-30 years who had mild COVID-19 (a few samples of this study predate the infection). Cell type and time point are not known. This sequence joins TRBV6-2 or TRBV6-3 and TRBJ2-7; no firm D call. The CDR3 DNA reads as TGTGCCACATCCAGACCGGGCCCCTACGCTGAGCAGTACTTC. Protein product: CATSRPGPYAEQYF.